Listed below are T cell receptor beta chains from one sample, sequenced in a study of T cell repertoires in ileal Crohn's disease. Repertoires were generated with immunoSEQ multiplex PCR, while TCRdb's copy carries only in-frame clones and drops some. The sample comprises roughly 5,000 clones, roughly 80% of which are singletons, and around 12% rests with the top ten. Sequences were obtained from ileal tissue. The source is an adult with Crohn's disease. Each CDR3 is given with its conserved first and last residue. The D gene is left open where the match is weak. A row's size may be missing; if present it is once, few, many or a size class.

V gene: TRBV28
J gene: TRBJ1-2
clone size: -
D gene: -
CDR3 protein: CASSPPVVAGANYGYTF
CDR3 DNA: TGTGCCAGCAGCCCTCCTGTGGTCGCAGGGGCTAACTATGGCTACACCTTC

V gene: TRBV7-8
J gene: TRBJ2-7
clone size: -
D gene: TRBD2
CDR3 protein: CASSLVILAGEGEQYF
CDR3 DNA: TGTGCCAGCAGCTTAGTGATTCTAGCGGGGGAGGGCGAGCAGTACTTC

V gene: TRBV7-2
J gene: TRBJ2-7
clone size: few
D gene: -
CDR3 protein: CASSLGSSEAQYF
CDR3 DNA: TGTGCCAGCAGCTTAGGGTCCAGCGAGGCGCAGTACTTC

V gene: TRBV7-3
J gene: TRBJ2-1
clone size: -
D gene: -
CDR3 protein: CASGGYNEQFF
CDR3 DNA: TGTGCCAGCGGAGGCTACAATGAGCAGTTCTTC

V gene: TRBV7-9
J gene: TRBJ2-5
clone size: -
D gene: -
CDR3 protein: CASSRQGTREQYF
CDR3 DNA: TGTGCCAGCAGCCGACAGGGAACTCGGGAGCAGTACTTC

V gene: TRBV7-3
J gene: TRBJ2-3
clone size: -
D gene: TRBD2
CDR3 protein: CASSSGLAGGVADTQYF
CDR3 DNA: TGTGCCAGCAGCTCCGGACTAGCGGGGGGAGTGGCAGATACGCAGTATTTT

V gene: TRBV7-8
J gene: TRBJ1-4
clone size: -
D gene: TRBD1
CDR3 protein: CASSTGTVGGEKLFF
CDR3 DNA: TGTGCCAGCAGCACGGGGACAGTGGGAGGCGAAAAACTGTTTTTT

V gene: TRBV7-3
J gene: TRBJ2-3
clone size: -
D gene: TRBD2
CDR3 protein: CASQGTSGGSDTQYF
CDR3 DNA: TGTGCCAGCCAAGGGACTAGCGGGGGGTCAGATACGCAGTATTTT

V gene: TRBV5-1
J gene: TRBJ2-1
clone size: -
D gene: TRBD2
CDR3 protein: CASSLSGGTYNEQFF
CDR3 DNA: TGCGCCAGCAGCCTTAGCGGGGGGACCTACAATGAGCAGTTCTTC

V gene: TRBV5-5
J gene: TRBJ1-6
clone size: -
D gene: -
CDR3 protein: CASSLVRIANSPLHF
CDR3 DNA: TGTGCCAGCAGCTTGGTTCGGATAGCAAATTCACCCCTCCACTTT

V gene: TRBV18
J gene: TRBJ1-5
clone size: -
D gene: -
CDR3 protein: CASSLTAVGNQPQHF
CDR3 DNA: TGTGCCAGCTCACTAACAGCCGTCGGCAATCAGCCCCAGCATTTT

V gene: TRBV5-4
J gene: TRBJ2-1
clone size: -
D gene: -
CDR3 protein: CASSEAARSYNEQFF
CDR3 DNA: TGTGCCAGCAGCGAAGCGGCCAGATCCTACAATGAGCAGTTCTTC

V gene: TRBV19
J gene: TRBJ2-3
clone size: -
D gene: TRBD2
CDR3 protein: CASSMGTNTQYF
CDR3 DNA: TGTGCCAGTAGTATGGGGACTAACACGCAGTATTTT

V gene: TRBV28
J gene: TRBJ2-3
clone size: -
D gene: -
CDR3 protein: CASDPGTSFIGTQYF
CDR3 DNA: TGTGCCTCCGACCCCGGGACATCTTTTATAGGTACGCAGTATTTT

V gene: TRBV7-9
J gene: TRBJ2-2
clone size: -
D gene: TRBD1
CDR3 protein: CASSQGQLTGELFF
CDR3 DNA: TGTGCCAGCAGCCAGGGACAGCTCACCGGGGAGCTGTTTTTT

V gene: TRBV5-4
J gene: TRBJ1-6
clone size: -
D gene: TRBD1
CDR3 protein: CASSSGTAPTSPLHF
CDR3 DNA: TGTGCCAGCAGCTCCGGGACAGCCCCAACCTCACCCCTCCACTTT

V gene: TRBV30
J gene: TRBJ1-1
clone size: -
D gene: TRBD1
CDR3 protein: CAWSSGGSGTEAFF
CDR3 DNA: TGTGCCTGGAGTTCAGGGGGCTCGGGAACTGAAGCTTTCTTT

V gene: TRBV28
J gene: TRBJ1-1
clone size: -
D gene: -
CDR3 protein: CASSFGESEAFF
CDR3 DNA: TGTGCCAGCTCCTTCGGAGAGTCTGAAGCTTTCTTT

V gene: TRBV29-1
J gene: TRBJ2-3
clone size: -
D gene: -
CDR3 protein: CSVDEQDTQYF
CDR3 DNA: TGCAGCGTTGACGAGCAAGATACGCAGTATTTT

V gene: TRBV30
J gene: TRBJ2-7
clone size: few
D gene: -
CDR3 protein: CAWSGTPYEQYF
CDR3 DNA: TGTGCCTGGAGCGGGACACCCTACGAGCAGTACTTC

V gene: TRBV4-3
J gene: TRBJ1-2
clone size: -
D gene: -
CDR3 protein: CASSQGGVREGYGYTF
CDR3 DNA: TGCGCCAGCAGCCAAGGGGGCGTCAGGGAAGGCTATGGCTACACCTTC

V gene: TRBV5-1
J gene: TRBJ2-3
clone size: -
D gene: TRBD2
CDR3 protein: CASSTGLAGEDTQYF
CDR3 DNA: TGCGCCAGCAGCACAGGACTAGCGGGGGAAGATACGCAGTATTTT

V gene: TRBV5-1
J gene: TRBJ1-1
clone size: -
D gene: TRBD1
CDR3 protein: CASREQGAGNTEAFF
CDR3 DNA: TGCGCCAGCAGGGAGCAGGGGGCGGGGAACACTGAAGCTTTCTTT